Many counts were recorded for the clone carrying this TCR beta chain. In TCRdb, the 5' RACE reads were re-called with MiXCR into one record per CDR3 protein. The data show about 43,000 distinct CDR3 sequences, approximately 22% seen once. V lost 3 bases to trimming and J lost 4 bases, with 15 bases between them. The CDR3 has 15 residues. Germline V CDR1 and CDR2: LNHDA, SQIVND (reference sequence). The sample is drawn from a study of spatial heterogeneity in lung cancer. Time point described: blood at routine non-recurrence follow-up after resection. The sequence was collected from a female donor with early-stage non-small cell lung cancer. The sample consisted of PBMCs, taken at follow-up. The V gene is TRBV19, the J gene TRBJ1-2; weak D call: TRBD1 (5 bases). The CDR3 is CASSIPLQGGYGYTF. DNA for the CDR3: TGTGCCAGTAGTATCCCCCTCCAGGGCGGCTATGGCTACACCTTC. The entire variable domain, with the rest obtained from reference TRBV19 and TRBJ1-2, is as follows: DGGITQSPKYLFRKEGQNVTLSCEQNLNHDAMYWYRQDPGQGLRLIYYSQIVNDFQKGDIAEGYSVSREKKESFPLTVTSAQKNPTAFYLCASSIPLQGGYGYTFGSGTRLTVV.